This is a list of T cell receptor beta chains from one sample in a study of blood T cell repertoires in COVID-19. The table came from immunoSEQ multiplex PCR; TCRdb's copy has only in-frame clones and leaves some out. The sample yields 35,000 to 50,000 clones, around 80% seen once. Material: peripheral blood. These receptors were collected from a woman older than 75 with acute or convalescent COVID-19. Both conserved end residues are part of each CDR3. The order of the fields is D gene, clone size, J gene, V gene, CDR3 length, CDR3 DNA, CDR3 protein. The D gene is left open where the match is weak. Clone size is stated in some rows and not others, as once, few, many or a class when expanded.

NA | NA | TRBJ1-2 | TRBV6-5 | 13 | TGTGCCAGCAGTCCCAGGTCCCTGTATGGCTACACCTTC | CASSPRSLYGYTF
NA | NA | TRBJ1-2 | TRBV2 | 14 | TGTGCCAGCAGTCTCACAGTAGTTAACTATGGCTACACCTTC | CASSLTVVNYGYTF
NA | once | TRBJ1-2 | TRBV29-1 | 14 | TGCAGCGTTGGGTCCGTGGGGGCCCATTATGGCTACACCTTC | CSVGSVGAHYGYTF
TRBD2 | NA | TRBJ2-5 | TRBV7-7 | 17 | TGTGCTAGCAGCCCTGGGAGCCCAGCGGGGGGCCAAGAGACCCAGTACTTC | CASSPGSPAGGQETQYF
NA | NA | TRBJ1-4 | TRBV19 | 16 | TGTGCCAGTAGTATAGGGACAGCTGCAACTAATGAAAAACTGTTTTTT | CASSIGTAATNEKLFF
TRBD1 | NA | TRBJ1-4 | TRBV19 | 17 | TGTGCCAGTAGTAGACCACCGGGACAGGGGGTCGGCGAAAAACTGTTTTTT | CASSRPPGQGVGEKLFF
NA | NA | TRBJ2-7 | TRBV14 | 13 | TGTGCCAGCAGTCGAGGCGTGACCGGCGAGCAGTACTTC | CASSRGVTGEQYF
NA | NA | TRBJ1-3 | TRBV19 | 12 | TGTGCCAGTCGGGTCTCTGGAAACACCATATATTTT | CASRVSGNTIYF
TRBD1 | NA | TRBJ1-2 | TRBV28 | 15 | TGTGCCAGCAGTCACCCCTTACGGGCAGGGGGTGGCTACACCTTC | CASSHPLRAGGGYTF
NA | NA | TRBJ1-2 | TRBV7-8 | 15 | TGTGCCAGCAGCTTAGGCGACAGGCGGACATATGGCTACACCTTC | CASSLGDRRTYGYTF
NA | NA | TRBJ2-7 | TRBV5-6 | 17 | TGTGCCAGCAGCTGGGGAACAGGGTTGGGGTACTCCTACGAGCAGTACTTC | CASSWGTGLGYSYEQYF
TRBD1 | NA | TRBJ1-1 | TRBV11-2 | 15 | TGTGCCAGCAGCTTTCCGGGACAGGGGGCTACTGAAGCTTTCTTT | CASSFPGQGATEAFF
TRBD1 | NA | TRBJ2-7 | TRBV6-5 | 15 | TGTGCCAGCAGTTACTACCCGGGACAGTCCTACGAGCAGTACTTC | CASSYYPGQSYEQYF
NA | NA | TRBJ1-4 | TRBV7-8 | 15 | TGTGCCAGCAGCCTAGAGAGGGGGATTGGTGAAAAACTGTTTTTT | CASSLERGIGEKLFF
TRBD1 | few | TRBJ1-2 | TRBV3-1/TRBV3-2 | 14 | TGTGCCAGCAGCCAGGACAGGGTGCGGGCTGGCTACACCTTC | CASSQDRVRAGYTF
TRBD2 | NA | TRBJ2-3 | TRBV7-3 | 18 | TGTGCCAGCAGCCGTTACGGACTAGCGGGGACTGGCACAGATACGCAGTATTTT | CASSRYGLAGTGTDTQYF
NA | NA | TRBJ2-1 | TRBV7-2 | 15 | TGTGCCAGCAGCTTAGTGGCTAGCTCCTACAATGAGCAGTTCTTC | CASSLVASSYNEQFF
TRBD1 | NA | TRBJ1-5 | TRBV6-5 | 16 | TGTGCCAGCAGTTACGTGGCAGGGGGTCGGAATCAGCCCCAGCATTTT | CASSYVAGGRNQPQHF
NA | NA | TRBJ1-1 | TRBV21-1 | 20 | TGTGCCAGCAGCACCAAAGAGTGGCAGCGTCCTATCCTACTGAACACTGAAGCTTTCTTT | CASSTKEWQRPILLNTEAFF
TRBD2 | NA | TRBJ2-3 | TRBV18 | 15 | TGTGCCAGCTCCTTGACTAGCGGATTCACAGATACGCAGTATTTT | CASSLTSGFTDTQYF
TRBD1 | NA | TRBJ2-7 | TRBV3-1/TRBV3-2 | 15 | TGTGCCAGCAGCCAAGTGACAGGGCAAGGGTACGAGCAGTACTTC | CASSQVTGQGYEQYF
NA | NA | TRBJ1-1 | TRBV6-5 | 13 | TGTGCCAGCAGTTACGGTGCGGGGGGGATGGCTTTCTTT | CASSYGAGGMAFF
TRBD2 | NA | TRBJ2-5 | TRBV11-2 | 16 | TGTGCCAGCAGCCTAAGGGGGCTAGCGGGAGGAGAGACCCAGTACTTC | CASSLRGLAGGETQYF
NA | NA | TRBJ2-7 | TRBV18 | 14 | TGTGCCAGCTCACCAGGACAGCTCCTCTACGAGCAGTACTTC | CASSPGQLLYEQYF
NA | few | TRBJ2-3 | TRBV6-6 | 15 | TGTGCCAGCAGAACCACTGGGGGCCGCCCAGATACGCAGTATTTT | CASRTTGGRPDTQYF
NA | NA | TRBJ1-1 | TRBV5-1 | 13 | TGCGCCAGCAGCTTCGACAGATACACTGAAGCTTTCTTT | CASSFDRYTEAFF
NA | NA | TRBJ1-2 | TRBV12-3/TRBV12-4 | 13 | TGTGCCAGCAGTTTTAACAGATACTATGGCTACACCTTC | CASSFNRYYGYTF
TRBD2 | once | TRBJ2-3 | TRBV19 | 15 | TGTGCCAGTAGGAATAGCGGGGGGGCCACAGATACGCAGTATTTT | CASRNSGGATDTQYF
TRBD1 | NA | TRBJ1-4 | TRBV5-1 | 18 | TGCGCCAGCAGCTTGACCCCGACAGGGGACGCAACTAATGAAAAACTGTTTTTT | CASSLTPTGDATNEKLFF
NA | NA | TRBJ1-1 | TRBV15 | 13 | TGTGCCACCAGCAGAGATCGGTCGTTCGAAGCTTTCTTT | CATSRDRSFEAFF
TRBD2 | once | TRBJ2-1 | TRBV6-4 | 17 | TGTGCCAGCAGTGACTCTCCAAGCGGGGGGCGTATAGATGAGCAGTTCTTC | CASSDSPSGGRIDEQFF
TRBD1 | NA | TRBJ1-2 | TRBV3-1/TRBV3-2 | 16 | TGTGCCAGCAGCCAAGAGCGGGCAGGGGGCGGCTATGGCTACACCTTC | CASSQERAGGGYGYTF
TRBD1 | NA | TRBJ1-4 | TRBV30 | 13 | TGTGCCTGGGGGACAGGGGGCAGTGAAAAACTGTTTTTT | CAWGTGGSEKLFF
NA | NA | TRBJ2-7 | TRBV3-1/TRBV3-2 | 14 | TGTGCCAGCAGCAGCGGATGGCGCTCCTACGAGCAGTACTTC | CASSSGWRSYEQYF
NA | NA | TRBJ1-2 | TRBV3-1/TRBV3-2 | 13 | TGTGCCAGCAGCCAAGGGCACGCCAGAGGCTACACCTTC | CASSQGHARGYTF
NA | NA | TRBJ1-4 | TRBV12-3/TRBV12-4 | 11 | TGTGCCAGCAGTTTCGGGGAAAAACTGTTTTTT | CASSFGEKLFF
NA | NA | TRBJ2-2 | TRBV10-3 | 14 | TGTGCCATCAGTGAGGGGGGGTCGGCCGGGGAGCTGTTTTTT | CAISEGGSAGELFF
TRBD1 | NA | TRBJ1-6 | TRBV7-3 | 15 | TGTGCCAGCAGCTCCGTCCCGGGACAGAATTCACCCCTCCACTTT | CASSSVPGQNSPLHF
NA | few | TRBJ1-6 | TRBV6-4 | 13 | TGTGCCAGCAGTGACCACCCAGGTTCACCCCTCCACTTT | CASSDHPGSPLHF
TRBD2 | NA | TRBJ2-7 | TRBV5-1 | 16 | TGCGCCAGCAGCCTGGGAGTCGGGGGGATCACCTACGAGCAGTACTTC | CASSLGVGGITYEQYF
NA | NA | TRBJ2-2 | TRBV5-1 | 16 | TGCGCCAGCAGCTTGGCCCAATACTCGAACACCGGGGAGCTGTTTTTT | CASSLAQYSNTGELFF
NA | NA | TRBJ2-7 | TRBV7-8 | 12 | TGTGCCAGCAGCTTAGTCCGAGACGAGCAGTACTTC | CASSLVRDEQYF
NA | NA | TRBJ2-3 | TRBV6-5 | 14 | TGTGCCTTCTCTACTAGCAGGGGGGTAGATACGCAGTATTTT | CAFSTSRGVDTQYF
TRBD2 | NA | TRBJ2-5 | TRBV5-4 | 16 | TGTGCCAGCAGCTTGGCGGCTAGCGGGGTACAAGAGACCCAGTACTTC | CASSLAASGVQETQYF
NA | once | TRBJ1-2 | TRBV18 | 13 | TGTGCCAGCTCACCAACAGGGACCTATGGCTACACCTTC | CASSPTGTYGYTF
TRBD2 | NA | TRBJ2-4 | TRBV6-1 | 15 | TGTGCCAGCAGTGAGCGGGGGTCGACCAAAAACATTCAGTACTTC | CASSERGSTKNIQYF
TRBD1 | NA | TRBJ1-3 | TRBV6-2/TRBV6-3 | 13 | TGTGCCAGCAGCGGGACAGTGGGAAACACCATATATTTT | CASSGTVGNTIYF
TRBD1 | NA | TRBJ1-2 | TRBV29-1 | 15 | TGCAGCGTTGGCCACGGAGGACAGGGAAGCTATGGCTACACCTTC | CSVGHGGQGSYGYTF
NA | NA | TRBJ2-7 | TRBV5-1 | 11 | TGCGCCAGTCGTTTCTCCTACGAGCAGTACTTC | CASRFSYEQYF
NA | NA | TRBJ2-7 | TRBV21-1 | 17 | TGTGCCAGCAGCTCCCCCTGGACAGACAGCTATGCGAGGGAGCAGTACTTC | CASSSPWTDSYAREQYF
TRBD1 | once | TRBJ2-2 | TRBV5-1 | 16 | TGCGCCAGTCAGAGGGGGCTAGCCTTGAACACCGGGGAGCTGTTTTTT | CASQRGLALNTGELFF
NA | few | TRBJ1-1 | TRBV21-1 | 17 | TGTGCCAGCAGCAAAGGGAAGGGAAACAGGGCCAACACTGAAGCTTTCTTT | CASSKGKGNRANTEAFF
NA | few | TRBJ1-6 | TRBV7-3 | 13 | TGTGCCAGCAGCAACTTAAAGAATTCACCCCTCCACTTT | CASSNLKNSPLHF
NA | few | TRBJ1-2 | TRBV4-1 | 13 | TGCGCCAGCAGCCCCACTTTTAACTATGGCTACACCTTC | CASSPTFNYGYTF
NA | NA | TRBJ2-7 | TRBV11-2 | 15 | TGTGCCAGCAGCTTCGGCAGGGCGAGCTCCTACGAGCAGTACTTC | CASSFGRASSYEQYF
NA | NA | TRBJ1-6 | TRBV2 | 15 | TGTGCCAGCAGTGTGGCCAGTTCCACAAATTCACCCCTCCACTTT | CASSVASSTNSPLHF
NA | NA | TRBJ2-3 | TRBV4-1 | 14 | TGCGCCAGCAGCCAAGTCTCCTCCACAGATACGCAGTATTTT | CASSQVSSTDTQYF
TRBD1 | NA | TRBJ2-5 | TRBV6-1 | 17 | TGTGCCAGCAGTGACCCCCACGGGACAGGGGGACGAGAGACCCAGTACTTC | CASSDPHGTGGRETQYF
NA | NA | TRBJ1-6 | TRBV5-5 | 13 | TGTGCCAGCAGCGACCAGGGTGATTCACCCCTCCACTTT | CASSDQGDSPLHF